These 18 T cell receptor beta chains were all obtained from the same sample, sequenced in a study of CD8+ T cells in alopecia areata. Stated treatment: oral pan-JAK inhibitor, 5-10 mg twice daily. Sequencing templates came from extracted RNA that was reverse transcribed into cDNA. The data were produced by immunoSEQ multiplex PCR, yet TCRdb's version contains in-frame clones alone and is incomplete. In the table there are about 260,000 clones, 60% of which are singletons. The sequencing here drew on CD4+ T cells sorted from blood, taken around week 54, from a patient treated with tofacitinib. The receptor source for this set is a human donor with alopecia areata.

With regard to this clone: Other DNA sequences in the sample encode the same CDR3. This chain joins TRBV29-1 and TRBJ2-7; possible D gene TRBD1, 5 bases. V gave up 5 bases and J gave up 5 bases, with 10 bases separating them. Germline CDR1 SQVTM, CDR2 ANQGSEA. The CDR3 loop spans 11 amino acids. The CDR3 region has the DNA TGCAGCGTTCGGCAGGGCCACGAGCAGTACTTC. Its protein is CSVRQGHEQYF.

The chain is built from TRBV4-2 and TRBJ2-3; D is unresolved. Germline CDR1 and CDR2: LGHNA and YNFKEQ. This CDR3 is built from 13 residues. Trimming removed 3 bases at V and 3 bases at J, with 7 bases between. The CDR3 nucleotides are TGTGCCAGCAGCCACCTTCAGACAGATACGCAGTATTTT. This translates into CASSHLQTDTQYF.

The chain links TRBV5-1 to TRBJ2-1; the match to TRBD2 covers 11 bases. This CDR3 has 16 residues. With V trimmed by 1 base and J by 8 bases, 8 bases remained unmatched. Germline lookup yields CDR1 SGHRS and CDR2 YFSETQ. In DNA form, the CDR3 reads TGCGCCAGCAGCTTGATTAGCGGGGGGGCAACCTATGAGCAGTTCTTC. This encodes CASSLISGGATYEQFF.

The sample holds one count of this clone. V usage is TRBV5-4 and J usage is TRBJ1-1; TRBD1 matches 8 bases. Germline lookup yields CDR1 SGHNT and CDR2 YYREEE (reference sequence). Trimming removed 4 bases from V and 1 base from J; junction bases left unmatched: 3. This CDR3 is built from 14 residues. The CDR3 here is CASSPTGANTEAFF. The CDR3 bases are TGTGCCAGCAGCCCGACAGGGGCGAACACTGAAGCTTTCTTT.

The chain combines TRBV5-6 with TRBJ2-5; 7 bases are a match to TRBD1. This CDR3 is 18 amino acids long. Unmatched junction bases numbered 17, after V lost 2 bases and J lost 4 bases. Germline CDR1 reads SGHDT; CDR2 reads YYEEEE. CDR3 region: CASSFRTGFIIGPETQYF. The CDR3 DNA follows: TGTGCCAGCAGCTTTAGGACAGGATTCATAATAGGACCAGAGACCCAGTACTTC.

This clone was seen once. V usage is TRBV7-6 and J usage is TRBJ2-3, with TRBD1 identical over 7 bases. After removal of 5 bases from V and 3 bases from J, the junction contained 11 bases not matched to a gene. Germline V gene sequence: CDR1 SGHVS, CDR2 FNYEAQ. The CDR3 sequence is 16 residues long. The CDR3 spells CASSPTSGGFTDTQYF. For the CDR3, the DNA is TGTGCCAGCAGCCCTACCTCAGGGGGATTTACAGATACGCAGTATTTT.

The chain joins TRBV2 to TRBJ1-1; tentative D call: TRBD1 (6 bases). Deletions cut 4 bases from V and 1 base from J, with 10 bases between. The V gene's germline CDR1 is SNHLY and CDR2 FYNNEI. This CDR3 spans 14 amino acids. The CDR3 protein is CASSGTASNTEAFF. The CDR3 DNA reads TGTGCCAGCAGTGGGACAGCCTCGAACACTGAAGCTTTCTTT.

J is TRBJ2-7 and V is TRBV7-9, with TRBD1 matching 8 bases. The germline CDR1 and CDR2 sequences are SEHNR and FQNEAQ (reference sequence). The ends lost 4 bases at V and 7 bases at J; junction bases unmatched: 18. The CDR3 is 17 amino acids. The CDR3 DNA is TGTGCCAGCAGCTATCCGCCCGGGACAGGCCGTGGATGGGAGCAGTACTTC. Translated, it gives CASSYPPGTGRGWEQYF.

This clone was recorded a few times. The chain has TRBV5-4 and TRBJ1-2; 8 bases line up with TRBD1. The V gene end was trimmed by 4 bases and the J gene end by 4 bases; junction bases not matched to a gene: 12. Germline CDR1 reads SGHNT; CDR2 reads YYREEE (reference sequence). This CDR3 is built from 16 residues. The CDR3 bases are TGTGCCAGCAGCCCCGGACAGGGAGGTTACGGCTATGGCTACACCTTC. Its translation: CASSPGQGGYGYGYTF.

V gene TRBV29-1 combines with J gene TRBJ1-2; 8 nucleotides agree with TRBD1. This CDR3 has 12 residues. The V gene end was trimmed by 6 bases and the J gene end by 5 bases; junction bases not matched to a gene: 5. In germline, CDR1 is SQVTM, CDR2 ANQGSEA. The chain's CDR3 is CSVQQGVYGYTF. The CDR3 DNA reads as TGCAGCGTCCAACAGGGGGTTTATGGCTACACCTTC.

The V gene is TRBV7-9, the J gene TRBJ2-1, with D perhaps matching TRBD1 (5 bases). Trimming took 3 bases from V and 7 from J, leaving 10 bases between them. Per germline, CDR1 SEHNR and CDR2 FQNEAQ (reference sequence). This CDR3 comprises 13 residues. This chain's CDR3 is CASSLTALNEQFF. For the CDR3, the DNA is TGTGCCAGCAGCTTGACAGCCCTAAATGAGCAGTTCTTC.

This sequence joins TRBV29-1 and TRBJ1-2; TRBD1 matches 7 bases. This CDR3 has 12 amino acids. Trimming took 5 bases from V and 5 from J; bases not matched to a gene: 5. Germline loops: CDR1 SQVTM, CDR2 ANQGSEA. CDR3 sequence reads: CSVSGTAYGYTF. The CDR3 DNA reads TGCAGCGTTTCCGGGACAGCTTATGGCTACACCTTC.

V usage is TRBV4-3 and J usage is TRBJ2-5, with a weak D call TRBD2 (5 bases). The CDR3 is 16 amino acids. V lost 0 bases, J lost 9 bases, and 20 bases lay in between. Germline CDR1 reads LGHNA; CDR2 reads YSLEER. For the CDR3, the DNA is TGCGCCAGCAGCCAAGATGACCGACTACCCGAGACCCCCCAGTACTTC. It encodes CASSQDDRLPETPQYF.

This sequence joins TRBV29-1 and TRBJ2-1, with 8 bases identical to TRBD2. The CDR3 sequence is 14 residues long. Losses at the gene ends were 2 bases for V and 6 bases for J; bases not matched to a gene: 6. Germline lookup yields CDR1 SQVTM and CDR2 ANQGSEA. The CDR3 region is CSVERGGSGNEQFF. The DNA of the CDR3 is TGCAGCGTTGAACGCGGGGGGTCTGGCAATGAGCAGTTCTTC.

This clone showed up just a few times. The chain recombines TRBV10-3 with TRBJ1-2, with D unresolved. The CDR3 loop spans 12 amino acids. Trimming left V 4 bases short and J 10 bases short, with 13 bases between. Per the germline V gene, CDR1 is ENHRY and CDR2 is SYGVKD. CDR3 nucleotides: TGTGCCATCAGTGCTGGGATGGGTAACTACACCTTC. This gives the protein CAISAGMGNYTF.

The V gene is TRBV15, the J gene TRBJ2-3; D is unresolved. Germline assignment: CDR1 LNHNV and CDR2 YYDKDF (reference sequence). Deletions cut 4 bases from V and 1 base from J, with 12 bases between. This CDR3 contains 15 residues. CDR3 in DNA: TGTGCCACCAGCACCCATTACGGACGCACAGATACGCAGTATTTT. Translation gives CATSTHYGRTDTQYF.

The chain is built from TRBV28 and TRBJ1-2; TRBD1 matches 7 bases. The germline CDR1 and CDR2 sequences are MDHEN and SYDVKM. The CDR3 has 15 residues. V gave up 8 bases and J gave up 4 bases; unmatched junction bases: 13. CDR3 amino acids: CASASWDSLGYGYTF. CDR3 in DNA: TGTGCCAGCGCCTCCTGGGACAGCCTGGGCTATGGCTACACCTTC.

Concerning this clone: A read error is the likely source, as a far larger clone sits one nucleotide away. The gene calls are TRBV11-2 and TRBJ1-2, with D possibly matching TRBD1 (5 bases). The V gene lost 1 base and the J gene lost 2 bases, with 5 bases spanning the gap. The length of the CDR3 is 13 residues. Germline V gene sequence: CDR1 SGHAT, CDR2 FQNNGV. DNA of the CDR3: TGTGCCAGCAGCTTAGCAGGGAACTATGGCTACACCTTC. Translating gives CASSLAGNYGYTF.